One sample yielded the 27 T cell receptor beta chains listed below, sequenced in a study of blood T cell repertoires in COVID-19. Only in-frame clones appear in the TCRdb table, and some are missing; sequencing was by immunoSEQ multiplex PCR. Of around 190,000 clones in the sample, approximately 84% were seen once. Source material: PBMCs or T cells enriched from blood (not recorded which). The receptors stem from a woman aged 25 to 39 who had recovered from COVID-19.

CDR3 loop: CASSPPRRTGTLDTQYF. As DNA, the CDR3 is TGTGCCAGTAGTCCTCCCAGAAGGACAGGGACTTTAGATACGCAGTATTTT. The rearrangement joins TRBV19 to TRBJ2-3, with 8 bases matching TRBD1. CDR1 and CDR2 from the germline V gene are LNHDA and SQIVND (reference sequence). V shed 5 bases, J shed 5 bases, and the junction held 15 bases outside the gene matches. This CDR3 is built from 17 residues.

The V call is TRBV11-1, the J call TRBJ2-7; a possible D gene is TRBD1 (5 bases). The germline CDR1 and CDR2 sequences are SGHAT and FQDESV (reference sequence). The CDR3 runs to 13 residues. Trimming left V 3 bases short and J 7 bases short, with 13 bases between. CDR3 sequence reads: CASSLGRTLEQYF. For the CDR3, the DNA is TGTGCCAGCAGCTTGGGAAGGACACTGGAGCAGTACTTC.

V is TRBV4-2 and J is TRBJ1-3, with D possibly matching TRBD1 (5 bases). V was trimmed by 6 bases and J by 2 bases, leaving 14 bases between them. Germline loops: CDR1 LGHNA, CDR2 YNFKEQ. The CDR3 has 15 amino acids. Here the CDR3 reads CASSRGRDAGNTIYF. In nucleotides, the CDR3 is TGTGCCAGCAGTAGGGGCAGGGATGCTGGAAACACCATATATTTT.

V and J are TRBV2 and TRBJ1-4; 7 bases fit TRBD1. The length of the CDR3 is 14 residues. The germline CDR1 and CDR2 sequences are SNHLY and FYNNEI. V shed 6 bases and J 4 bases; nucleotides not matched to a gene: 5. CDR3 nucleotide sequence: TGTGCCAGCAGGATACAGGGGAATAATGAAAAACTGTTTTTT. It yields the protein CASRIQGNNEKLFF.

Here the CDR3 reads CASSPRPGQYNEQFF. The CDR3 DNA sequence: TGTGCCAGCAGCCCCCGCCCAGGACAGTACAATGAGCAGTTCTTC. V gene TRBV7-8 combines with J gene TRBJ2-1, with TRBD1 as a possible D gene (6 bases). CDR1 is SGHVS and CDR2 is FQNEAQ in the germline V gene. The ends were cut back, 5 bases at V and 4 bases at J, with 15 bases in the middle. The CDR3 is 15 amino acids. Based on the CDR3 plus reference TRBV7-8 and TRBJ2-1, the full variable domain is GAGVSQSPRYKVAKRGQDVALRCDPISGHVSLFWYQQALGQGPEFLTYFQNEAQLDKSGLPSDRFFAERPEGSVSTLKIQRTQQEDSAVYLCASSPRPGQYNEQFFGPGTRLTVL.

In this sample, this clone turned up once. The V call is TRBV5-4, the J call TRBJ1-1; a weak D match, TRBD1 (5 bases). The germline CDR1 and CDR2 sequences are SGHNT and YYREEE (reference sequence). Deletions cut 5 bases from V and 2 bases from J, with 13 bases between. The length of the CDR3 is 14 residues. The CDR3 DNA is TGTGCCAGCAGGTATAGGGGCCCCAACACTGAAGCTTTCTTT. This sequence encodes CASRYRGPNTEAFF.

V is TRBV7-9 and J is TRBJ1-5; 8 nucleotides line up with TRBD1. The germline CDR1 and CDR2 sequences are SEHNR and FQNEAQ (reference sequence). Losses at the gene ends were 5 bases for V and 4 bases for J; bases not matched to a gene: 4. CDR3 length equals 14 residues. Here the CDR3 DNA reads TGTGCCAGCAGCGCCGACAGGGGAAATCAGCCCCAGCATTTT. As protein: CASSADRGNQPQHF.

The chain has TRBV11-1 and TRBJ2-3, with 10 bases lining up with TRBD1. From germline, CDR1 is SGHAT and CDR2 FQDESV (reference sequence). V trimming: 4 bases; J trimming: 1 base; junction bases outside the gene matches: 2. The CDR3 is 15 amino acids. The CDR3 nucleotides read TGTGCCAGCAGCTCCGGACAGGGGGGCACAGATACGCAGTATTTT. It specifies CASSSGQGGTDTQYF.

As regards this clone: A junction boundary mismatches the germline segment, possibly from a read error. The chain is built from TRBV15 and TRBJ1-1, with D hard to call. The CDR3 consists of 15 residues. Germline CDR1 reads LNHNV; CDR2 reads YYDKDF (reference sequence). CDR3 residues: CATSRDPSVKTEAFF. The CDR3 coding sequence is TGTGCCACCAGCAGAGATCCCTCGGTGAAAACTGAAGCTTTCTTT.

This sequence joins TRBV2 and TRBJ2-7, with D perhaps TRBD2 (5 bases). This CDR3 has 13 residues. Germline V gives CDR1 SNHLY, CDR2 FYNNEI. Deletions cut 2 bases from V and 5 bases from J, with 10 bases between. CDR3 sequence reads: CASSENPGNEQYF. DNA of the CDR3: TGTGCCAGCAGTGAAAACCCCGGGAACGAGCAGTACTTC.

J is TRBJ1-1 and V is TRBV14; D is unresolved. This CDR3 has 13 residues. V lost 3 bases to trimming and J lost 8 bases, with 13 bases between them. The germline V gene has CDR1 SGHDN and CDR2 FVKESK. The CDR3 sequence is CASSQPGGFEAFF. CDR3 in DNA: TGTGCCAGCAGCCAGCCCGGCGGATTCGAAGCTTTCTTT.

This clone was detected a few times. The chain links TRBV11-1 to TRBJ1-6; D gene unclear. The V and J ends lost 5 bases and 9 bases respectively, with 11 bases between them. Germline V gene lookup returns CDR1 SGHAT and CDR2 FQDESV (reference sequence). This CDR3 is 13 amino acids long. The chain's CDR3 is CASSATRGSPLHF. In DNA, the CDR3 is TGTGCCAGCAGCGCCACACGAGGTTCACCCCTCCACTTT.

This clone was seen at least ten times. The chain has TRBV27 and TRBJ2-7, with D possibly TRBD1 on 6 matching bases. Germline assignment: CDR1 MNHEY and CDR2 SMNVEV (reference sequence). V lost 6 bases and J lost 3, with 18 bases in between. The CDR3 is made up of 15 amino acids. CDR3 in DNA: TGTGCCAGCAGCCCTTACCGGGACACTAACTACGAGCAGTACTTC. Protein product: CASSPYRDTNYEQYF.

The CDR3 bases are TGTGCCAGCAGCTTGGCGGGGGCGGGGGACAATGAGCAGTTCTTC. Its protein is CASSLAGAGDNEQFF. J is TRBJ2-1 and V is TRBV5-6; D is possibly TRBD2 (7 bases). Germline values: CDR1 SGHDT, CDR2 YYEEEE. The CDR3 has 15 amino acids. V shed 0 bases and J shed 5 bases, with 12 bases lying between them.

The chain uses TRBV18 and TRBJ1-6, with a possible D match to TRBD1 (5 bases). The CDR3 spans 15 residues. The germline gives CDR1 KGHSH, CDR2 LQKENI. With 3 bases removed from V and 5 bases from J, the gap between germline ends came to 11 bases. CDR3 region: CASSPSKGDNSPLHF. The CDR3 coding sequence is TGTGCCAGCTCACCGAGTAAAGGGGATAATTCACCCCTCCACTTT.

The chain joins TRBV2 to TRBJ1-6; 8 nucleotides match TRBD1. The junction had 3 bases not matched to a gene; V was cut back by 2 bases and J by 9 bases. Germline loops: CDR1 SNHLY, CDR2 FYNNEI. This CDR3 comprises 14 residues. The CDR3: CASSERQGSSPLHF. For the CDR3, the DNA is TGTGCCAGCAGTGAACGACAGGGGTCTTCACCCCTCCACTTT. Complete variable domain (other parts from reference TRBV2 and TRBJ1-6): EPEVTQTPSHQVTQMGQEVILRCVPISNHLYFYWYRQILGQKVEFLVSFYNNEISEKSEIFDDQFSVERPDGSNFTLKIRSTKLEDSAMYFCASSERQGSSPLHFGNGTRLTVT.

This CDR3 is CASQGSYGYTF. DNA for the CDR3: TGTGCCAGTCAGGGATCCTATGGCTACACCTTC. The chain combines TRBV6-5 with TRBJ1-2, with TRBD1 as a possible D gene (5 bases). This CDR3 is 11 amino acids long. Per germline, CDR1 MNHEY and CDR2 SVGAGI. Deletions cut 9 bases from V and 4 bases from J, with 9 bases between.

The chain is built from TRBV7-6 and TRBJ2-2; D is unresolved. Germline assignment: CDR1 SGHVS and CDR2 FNYEAQ. CDR3 length equals 13 residues. Trimming left V 5 bases short and J 3 bases short, with 7 bases between. The CDR3 spells CASSPPDTGELFF. CDR3 nucleotides: TGTGCCAGCAGCCCGCCGGACACCGGGGAGCTGTTTTTT.

CDR3: CASSLTGSGTDTQYF. CDR3 DNA sequence: TGTGCCAGCAGCCTGACAGGGTCCGGCACAGATACGCAGTATTTT. V usage is TRBV7-9 and J usage is TRBJ2-3, with 7 bases matching TRBD1. The CDR3 extends over 15 amino acids. Germline values: CDR1 SEHNR, CDR2 FQNEAQ (reference sequence). V shed 5 bases and J 1 base; nucleotides not matched to a gene: 6.

The V call is TRBV10-1, the J call TRBJ2-2; 8 bases agree with TRBD2. CDR3 size: 15 residues. CDR1 is WNHNN and CDR2 is SYGVQD in the germline V gene (reference sequence). Unmatched junction bases numbered 0, after V lost 2 bases and J lost 1 base. This CDR3 reads CASSESGGNTGELFF. The CDR3 DNA reads TGCGCCAGCAGTGAGAGCGGGGGGAACACCGGGGAGCTGTTTTTT.

The chain has TRBV7-8 and TRBJ1-2, with TRBD1 matching over 9 bases. The CDR3 is 14 amino acids. J lost 7 bases, V lost 5 bases, and 8 bases had no gene match. CDR1 and CDR2 (germline): SGHVS, FQNEAQ. The CDR3 here is CASSLQGARGGYTF. CDR3 nucleotide sequence: TGTGCCAGCAGCCTACAGGGGGCGCGGGGTGGCTACACCTTC.

This chain joins TRBV19 and TRBJ1-2; the match to TRBD1 covers 10 bases. The J segment lost 5 bases and the V segment lost 9 bases, leaving 9 bases of the junction unmatched. The CDR3 is made up of 14 amino acids. Germline CDR1 and CDR2: LNHDA and SQIVND (reference sequence). CDR3 residues: CARGGQGRWYGYTF. The CDR3 nucleotides are TGTGCCAGGGGGGGACAGGGGCGATGGTATGGCTACACCTTC.

The V call is TRBV15, the J call TRBJ1-3; D unresolved. The CDR3 consists of 14 residues. Germline V gene data show CDR1 as LNHNV and CDR2 as YYDKDF (reference sequence). Trimming took 0 bases from V and 2 from J, leaving 5 bases between them. The CDR3 nucleotides are TGTGCCACCAGCAGAGAATACACTGGAAACACCATATATTTT. Residues: CATSREYTGNTIYF.

This chain links TRBV10-3 with TRBJ2-1; TRBD2 matches 13 bases. J was trimmed by 5 bases and V by 10 bases; bases with no gene match: 8. Germline V gene sequence: CDR1 ENHRY, CDR2 SYGVKD. CDR3 length: 15 residues. The CDR3 spells CATLPGLAGHNEQFF. CDR3 bases: TGTGCCACCTTACCGGGACTAGCGGGACACAATGAGCAGTTCTTC.

The chain recombines TRBV7-3 with TRBJ2-1; 9 nucleotides line up with TRBD2. Trimming at V came to 2 bases and at J to 4 bases, leaving 15 bases not matched to a gene. There are 19 residues in the CDR3. Germline CDR1 and CDR2: SGHTA and FQGTGA. CDR3 residues: CASSLGSSGTRSSYNEQFF. The CDR3 DNA is TGTGCCAGCAGCTTAGGTTCTAGCGGGACCAGATCGTCTTACAATGAGCAGTTCTTC.

The J gene is TRBJ2-3, the V gene TRBV6-5, with D possibly being TRBD1 (5 bases). The CDR3 is 15 amino acids. The V end was cut by 7 bases, the J end by 4 bases, with 18 bases between. The V gene's germline CDR1 is MNHEY and CDR2 SVGAGI. CDR3 amino acids: CASILQGFTSDTQYF. The CDR3 DNA reads TGTGCCAGCATTCTCCAGGGATTTACGTCAGATACGCAGTATTTT.

The CDR3 region is CASSEDRGRMDGYTF. In DNA form, the CDR3 reads TGTGCCAGCAGTGAGGACAGGGGGCGCATGGATGGCTACACCTTC. The chain links TRBV6-4 to TRBJ1-2; 11 nucleotides align to TRBD1. The V gene's germline CDR1 is MRHNA and CDR2 SNTAGT. The CDR3 runs 15 residues. V was clipped by 3 bases and J by 6 bases; unmatched bases: 6.